The 2 T cell receptor beta chains below were found in one sample sequenced in a study of cytomegalovirus exposure and HLA in healthy donors. In the PCR, 60 Vbeta and 13 Jbeta primers were used. The method was immunoSEQ multiplex PCR; TCRdb's version includes in-frame clones alone and lacks a portion of them. The sample holds about 120,000 clones, less than 75% seen once. Sequenced material: PBMCs. These receptors all stem from a woman aged 40 to 49 in good health and CMV-seronegative.

This chain links TRBV14 with TRBJ1-3; D might be TRBD1 (5 bases). CDR3 length: 14 amino acids. Trimming stripped 4 bases from V and 4 bases from J, with 11 bases between. Germline lookup yields CDR1 SGHDN and CDR2 FVKESK. The CDR3 sequence is CASSPLGPGNTIYF. The CDR3 DNA reads as TGTGCCAGCAGCCCCTTGGGGCCAGGAAACACCATATATTTT.

The genes are TRBV9 and TRBJ2-3, with D possibly matching TRBD2 (6 bases). Germline V gene lookup returns CDR1 SGDLS and CDR2 YYNGEE. The CDR3 is 16 residues long. V dropped 4 bases and J dropped 6 bases, with 21 bases sitting between them. The CDR3 nucleotides are TGTGCCAGCAGCACCTACGGCGGGGCCAGCAGTGATACGCAGTATTTT. Protein sequence: CASSTYGGASSDTQYF. The full variable domain, in which reference TRBV9 and TRBJ2-3 provide the parts outside the CDR3, is DSGVTQTPKHLITATGQRVTLRCSPRSGDLSVYWYQQSLDQGLQFLIQYYNGEERAKGNILERFSAQQFPDLHSELNLSSLELGDSALYFCASSTYGGASSDTQYFGPGTRLTVL.